These 18 T cell receptor beta chains originate from one sample sequenced in a study of shared clonotypes between healthy human individuals. CD8 cells regarded as naive lacked CD45RO, were positively chosen for CCR7, and omitted terminally differentiated effector memory CD45RA+ cells. Using immunoSEQ multiplex PCR, the repertoire was profiled, and TCRdb retains in-frame clones only, with some absent. The repertoire holds millions of clones, with around 96% as singletons. The sample was naive CD8+ T cells sorted from blood. These receptor sequences come from a young man in good health.

On this clone: Other DNA sequences in the same sample also yield this CDR3. The chain employs TRBV6-5 and TRBJ2-7; D unresolved. With 3 bases removed from V and 4 bases from J, the gap between germline ends came to 10 bases. Germline loops: CDR1 MNHEY, CDR2 SVGAGI. The CDR3 covers 13 residues. Here the CDR3 DNA reads TGTGCCAGCAGTTATGCCACTGGTTACGAGCAGTACTTC. Translated: CASSYATGYEQYF.

The V call is TRBV4-3, the J call TRBJ1-2; perhaps TRBD1 as D (5 bases). V was pared by 0 bases and J by 8 bases, with 19 bases between. CDR1 is LGHNA and CDR2 is YSLEER in the germline V gene. This CDR3 is 16 amino acids long. CDR3 coding DNA: TGCGCCAGCAGCCAAGATGGGGCCGCTTTTCCGAGGGGCTACACCTTC. Its translation: CASSQDGAAFPRGYTF.

J is TRBJ1-1 and V is TRBV4-1; possibly TRBD1 for D (5 bases). The CDR3 contains 11 residues. Deletions cut 4 bases from V and 10 bases from J, with 10 bases between. Germline loops: CDR1 MGHRA, CDR2 YSYEKL. The CDR3 sequence: CASSLDRRAFF. In DNA form, the CDR3 reads TGCGCCAGCAGCCTAGACAGACGAGCTTTCTTT.

V usage is TRBV5-1 and J usage is TRBJ2-3, with 9 bases fitting TRBD1. The junction had 5 bases not matched to a gene; V was cut back by 3 bases and J by 0 bases. Germline V gene data show CDR1 as SGHRS and CDR2 as YFSETQ. The CDR3 totals 16 residues. CDR3 sequence (DNA): TGCGCCAGCAGCTCAGGGACAGGGACTAGCACAGATACGCAGTATTTT. Residues: CASSSGTGTSTDTQYF.

V usage is TRBV4-3 and J usage is TRBJ2-1; 13 positions match TRBD2. CDR1 is LGHNA, CDR2 YSLEER, per germline. The CDR3 contains 16 residues. V lost 4 bases and J lost 8; bases outside the gene matches: 8. The CDR3 coding sequence is TGCGCCAGCAGCCGAGGACTAGCGGGAGTTAAAGATGAGCAGTTCTTC. Residues: CASSRGLAGVKDEQFF.

Concerning this clone itself: This sample includes further DNA sequences coding for the same CDR3. The chain recombines TRBV7-9 with TRBJ2-1; D not certain. Trimming removed 5 bases from V and 0 bases from J, with 8 bases in between. Germline CDR1 SEHNR, CDR2 FQNEAQ (reference sequence). This CDR3 is 14 amino acids long. CDR3 sequence (DNA): TGTGCCAGCAGCCCTAGAAGCTCCTACAATGAGCAGTTCTTC. Protein: CASSPRSSYNEQFF.

This clone was counted only a few times. The V call is TRBV5-1, the J call TRBJ2-5; D uncertain. Per germline, CDR1 SGHRS and CDR2 YFSETQ. There are 13 residues in the CDR3. V lost 2 bases to trimming and J lost 7 bases, with 12 bases between them. This chain's CDR3 is CASSFVEKGTQYF. CDR3 in DNA: TGCGCCAGCAGCTTTGTTGAGAAGGGGACCCAGTACTTC.

The chain carries TRBV6-5 and TRBJ1-1, with D unresolved. This CDR3 contains 13 residues. CDR1 MNHEY and CDR2 SVGAGI come from the germline V gene. Trimming shortened V by 5 bases and J by 3 bases, and 10 bases separated the two germline ends. CDR3 nucleotides: TGTGCCAGCAGTCCTAGGTTGGACACTGAAGCTTTCTTT. It is translated as CASSPRLDTEAFF.

This chain joins TRBV28 and TRBJ2-7; unclear D gene. Germline CDR1 and CDR2: MDHEN and SYDVKM. Between the trimmed V and J ends, which lost 3 bases and 4 bases, there was a span of 10 bases. The CDR3 consists of 13 residues. This CDR3 reads CASSFSEFYEQYF. As DNA, the CDR3 is TGTGCCAGCAGTTTTTCGGAATTTTACGAGCAGTACTTC.

Worth noting for this clone: Other DNA sequences in the sample encode the same CDR3. V and J are TRBV7-9 and TRBJ2-3; D gene uncertain. The V end was cut by 5 bases, the J end by 0 bases, with 3 bases between. The germline V gene has CDR1 SEHNR and CDR2 FQNEAQ (reference sequence). CDR3 length: 12 residues. The DNA of the CDR3 is TGTGCCAGCAGCCCTAGCACAGATACGCAGTATTTT. Residues: CASSPSTDTQYF.

CDR3 DNA sequence: TGTGCCAGCAGCTCCACCGGACTAGCGGTCACAGATACGCAGTATTTT. This gives the protein CASSSTGLAVTDTQYF. The chain carries TRBV7-9 and TRBJ2-3, with 10 bases identical to TRBD2. The V gene's germline CDR1 is SEHNR and CDR2 FQNEAQ (reference sequence). The CDR3 sequence is 16 residues long. V shed 4 bases, J shed 2 bases, and the junction held 6 bases outside the gene matches.

The CDR3 spells CASSLVLAGGHFEQFF. As DNA, the CDR3 is TGTGCCAGCAGTCTTGTGCTAGCGGGGGGGCACTTTGAGCAGTTCTTC. The chain employs TRBV28 and TRBJ2-1; 12 nucleotides match TRBD2. Germline CDR1 is MDHEN and CDR2 is SYDVKM. The CDR3 runs to 16 residues. The J segment lost 9 bases and the V segment lost 5 bases, leaving 11 bases of the junction unmatched.

The CDR3 sequence: CASSTGDEAFF. CDR3 coding DNA: TGCGCCAGCTCGACAGGAGATGAAGCTTTCTTT. This sequence joins TRBV5-1 and TRBJ1-1, with a weak D call TRBD1 (6 bases). Trimming took off 7 bases at V and 7 bases at J, with 11 bases between the two ends. The CDR3 runs 11 residues. The germline V gene encodes CDR1 SGHRS and CDR2 YFSETQ.

The V gene is TRBV27, the J gene TRBJ2-1; perhaps D is TRBD1 or TRBD2 (5 bases each). Germline lookup yields CDR1 MNHEY and CDR2 SMNVEV (reference sequence). The V end lost 9 bases, the J end lost 5 bases, and 23 bases lay between the germline ends. The CDR3 has 16 amino acids. Here the CDR3 reads CASKQEAGTENNEQFF. In DNA, the CDR3 is TGTGCCAGTAAACAAGAAGCCGGGACGGAGAACAATGAGCAGTTCTTC.

This chain connects TRBV13 to TRBJ2-4, with 11 bases that match TRBD1. CDR1 is PRHDT and CDR2 is FYEKMQ in the germline V gene (reference sequence). Trimming at V came to 4 bases and at J to 3 bases, leaving 8 bases not matched to a gene. The CDR3 length is 17 residues. CDR3 amino acids: CASSSTGTGGIKNIQYF. The CDR3 nucleotides are TGTGCCAGCAGCTCAACAGGGACAGGGGGAATCAAAAACATTCAGTACTTC. Filled out from reference TRBV13 and TRBJ2-4, the complete variable domain reads AAGVIQSPRHLIKEKRETATLKCYPIPRHDTVYWYQQGPGQDPQFLISFYEKMQSDKGSIPDRFSAQQFSDYHSELNMSSLELGDSALYFCASSSTGTGGIKNIQYFGAGTRLSVL.

V is TRBV27 and J is TRBJ2-5, with 8 nucleotides matching TRBD1. The trim removed 5 bases at V and 10 bases at J, leaving 6 bases unmatched. The length of the CDR3 is 12 residues. Germline V gene sequence: CDR1 MNHEY, CDR2 SMNVEV (reference sequence). The CDR3 loop reads CASSRIQGVQYF. In DNA, the CDR3 is TGTGCCAGCAGTAGAATACAGGGGGTCCAGTACTTC.

This rearrangement joins TRBV30 to TRBJ1-1; TRBD1 is a possible D gene (5 bases). Trimming pared 5 bases from V and 7 bases from J, leaving 20 bases between. This CDR3 comprises 14 residues. Germline loops: CDR1 GTSNPN, CDR2 SVGIG (reference sequence). CDR3 DNA sequence: TGTGCCTGGGATGGGGTTGGGGGAGGGAATGAAGCTTTCTTT. It encodes CAWDGVGGGNEAFF.

The chain combines TRBV10-3 with TRBJ1-5; 7 nucleotides line up with TRBD1. The CDR3 is 15 residues long. Per germline, CDR1 ENHRY and CDR2 SYGVKD. V was clipped by 6 bases and J by 3 bases; unmatched bases: 8. The CDR3 region is CAISDPTGINQPQHF. The CDR3 region has the DNA TGTGCCATCAGCGACCCGACAGGGATCAATCAGCCCCAGCATTTT.